The present T cell receptor beta chain was sequenced within a study of vaccination and CD4 T cells after COVID-19. Study at large: The study drew post-COVID samples a median about 95 days after diagnosis (range 35 to 161).

The Oncomine TCR Beta short-read assay generated sequence data from the DNA of cultured CD4+ T cells. TCRdb reprocessed the PCR reads via MiXCR and lists one record per CDR3 protein. The sample yields under 25,000 distinct CDR3 sequences, about 35% seen once. Stated time point: late sampling 161 to 241 days after vaccination in three convalescent patients. Sample treatment: roughly 10-day PBMC culture with coronavirus spike peptide pools or control peptides (ViraFEST assay). This clonotype came up a few times. Its antigen is still unknown. The TCR sequence derives from a human donor who had recovered from COVID-19. The material sequenced was CD4+ T cells from blood, cultured in vitro, taken about 7 months after SARS-CoV-2 vaccination.

The CDR3 spells CSASDYRGFYEQYF. In DNA, the CDR3 is TGCAGTGCTAGTGACTACAGGGGCTTCTACGAGCAGTACTTC. The chain recombines TRBV20-1 with TRBJ2-7; 7 nucleotides agree with TRBD1. J gave up 3 bases and V 3 bases, and 8 bases lay outside the gene matches. The germline gives CDR1 DFQATT, CDR2 SNEGSKA (reference sequence). CDR3 length: 14 amino acids.